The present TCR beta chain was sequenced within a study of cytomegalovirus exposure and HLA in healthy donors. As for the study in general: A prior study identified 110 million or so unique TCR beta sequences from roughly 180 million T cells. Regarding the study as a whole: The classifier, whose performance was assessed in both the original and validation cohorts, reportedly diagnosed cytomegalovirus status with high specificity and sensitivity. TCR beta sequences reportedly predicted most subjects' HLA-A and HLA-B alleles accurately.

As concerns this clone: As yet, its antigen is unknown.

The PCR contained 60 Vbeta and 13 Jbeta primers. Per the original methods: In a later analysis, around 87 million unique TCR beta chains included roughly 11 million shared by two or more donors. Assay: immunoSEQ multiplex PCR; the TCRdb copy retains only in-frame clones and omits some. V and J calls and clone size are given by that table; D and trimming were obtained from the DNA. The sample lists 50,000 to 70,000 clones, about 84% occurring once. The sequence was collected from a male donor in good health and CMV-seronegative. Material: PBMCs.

CDR3 DNA sequence: TGCGCCAGCAGCCAAGATCCAGCGCAGGGATACGAGCAGTACTTC. Its translation: CASSQDPAQGYEQYF. This chain connects TRBV4-3 to TRBJ2-7; D perhaps matches TRBD1 (5 bases). The CDR3 contains 15 residues. The V gene lost 0 bases and the J gene lost 4 bases, with 13 bases spanning the gap. Per germline, CDR1 LGHNA and CDR2 YSLEER.